These 28 T cell receptor beta chains came from one sample sequenced in a study of T cell responses to AZD1222 COVID-19 vaccine. The method was immunoSEQ multiplex PCR; TCRdb's version includes in-frame clones alone and lacks a portion of them. The table lists 100,000 to 150,000 clones, 90% of them singletons. The sample was peripheral blood, taken on day 0 of MenACWY control vaccination. These receptor sequences come from an adult in good health.

This chain links TRBV7-2 with TRBJ2-2, with D perhaps TRBD2 (5 bases). Trimming left V 2 bases short and J 10 bases short, with 23 bases between. Looked up from germline, CDR1 is SGHTA and CDR2 is FQGNSA. The CDR3 sequence is 17 residues long. CDR3 loop: CASSLLNPPRERVELFF. In DNA, the CDR3 is TGTGCCAGCAGCTTACTTAATCCCCCCCGGGAACGAGTGGAGCTGTTTTTT.

The J gene is TRBJ2-3, the V gene TRBV4-1; the D is unclear. Trimming cost V 4 bases and J 2 bases, with 13 bases left between them. Germline V lookup: CDR1 MGHRA, CDR2 YSYEKL. The CDR3 is 15 amino acids. This CDR3 is CASSPSVAFTDTQYF. The CDR3 bases are TGCGCCAGCAGCCCCTCGGTCGCGTTCACAGATACGCAGTATTTT.

The chain has TRBV27 and TRBJ2-7; 7 bases agree with TRBD1. The CDR3 loop spans 14 amino acids. Germline trimming cut 6 bases from V and 6 bases from J; bases unmatched to any gene: 11. Per the germline V gene, CDR1 is MNHEY and CDR2 is SMNVEV (reference sequence). Here the CDR3 reads CASSARDSFGEQYF. The CDR3 DNA follows: TGTGCCAGCAGCGCTCGGGACAGCTTTGGCGAGCAGTACTTC.

The genes are TRBV5-1 and TRBJ2-7; a weak D match, TRBD2 (5 bases). Per the germline V gene, CDR1 is SGHRS and CDR2 is YFSETQ. Trimming shortened V by 1 base and J by 5 bases, and 13 bases separated the two germline ends. CDR3 size: 14 residues. In DNA, the CDR3 is TGCGCCAGCAGCTTGCGGACTGCTGGGGACGAGCAGTACTTC. Amino acid sequence: CASSLRTAGDEQYF.

The chain couples TRBV9 to TRBJ1-2; D may be TRBD1 (5 bases). V lost 0 bases and J lost 7, with 10 bases in between. Germline V gene data show CDR1 as SGDLS and CDR2 as YYNGEE. The CDR3 consists of 13 residues. DNA for the CDR3: TGTGCCAGCAGCGTAGTGGGGGATTTTGGCTACACCTTC. Translating it yields CASSVVGDFGYTF.

The rearrangement links TRBV5-1 to TRBJ2-5; tentative D call: TRBD1 (7 bases). Germline V lookup: CDR1 SGHRS, CDR2 YFSETQ. The CDR3 is made up of 15 amino acids. The germline V and J ends were trimmed by 2 bases and 2 bases, with 13 bases remaining between them. CDR3 region: CASSFSGGGQETQYF. CDR3 DNA sequence: TGCGCCAGCAGCTTCTCAGGGGGAGGTCAAGAGACCCAGTACTTC.

In its sample, this clone was seen once. The V gene is TRBV10-1, the J gene TRBJ2-1; 7 bases match TRBD1. The CDR3 spans 17 residues. Per the germline V gene, CDR1 is WNHNN and CDR2 is SYGVQD (reference sequence). J was trimmed by 8 bases and V by 2 bases; bases with no gene match: 15. CDR3 DNA sequence: TGCGCCAGCAGTGAGGGAAGAGGACAGGCCCGCACTGATGAGCAGTTCTTC. It encodes CASSEGRGQARTDEQFF.

The CDR3 spells CASSQLAGGSYNEQFF. CDR3 nucleotides: TGTGCCAGCAGCCAACTAGCGGGGGGCTCCTACAATGAGCAGTTCTTC. This chain uses TRBV28 with TRBJ2-1, with 12 bases identical to TRBD2. CDR1 and CDR2 (germline): MDHEN, SYDVKM. Trimming at V came to 6 bases and at J to 0 bases, leaving 3 bases not matched to a gene. The CDR3 sequence is 16 residues long.

V usage is TRBV11-2 and J usage is TRBJ1-2, with D hard to call. Germline V CDR1 and CDR2: SGHAT, FQNNGV. The length of the CDR3 is 12 residues. The V gene lost 0 bases and the J gene lost 4 bases, with 3 bases spanning the gap. For the CDR3, the DNA is TGTGCCAGCAGCTTAGACAGCTATGGCTACACCTTC. It encodes CASSLDSYGYTF.

This chain connects TRBV7-3 to TRBJ2-3; D remains ambiguous. CDR3 length equals 14 residues. Trimming shortened V by 0 bases and J by 1 base, and 5 bases separated the two germline ends. Germline V gene data show CDR1 as SGHTA and CDR2 as FQGTGA. The CDR3 nucleotides are TGTGCCAGCAGCTTAACGGTGGGCACAGATACGCAGTATTTT. This sequence encodes CASSLTVGTDTQYF.

This clone was seen a few times. This rearrangement joins TRBV6-4 to TRBJ1-5, with TRBD1 matching over 10 bases. Germline V gene lookup returns CDR1 MRHNA and CDR2 SNTAGT. CDR3 length: 16 amino acids. V shed 6 bases, J shed 7 bases, and the junction held 12 bases outside the gene matches. The CDR3, as DNA: TGTGCCAGCAGCCCTGACGAGACAGGGGGCGGCCAGCCCCAGCATTTT. Translating it yields CASSPDETGGGQPQHF.

This clone was recorded a few times. The rearrangement links TRBV5-4 to TRBJ2-7, with 11 bases identical to TRBD2. This CDR3 region has 16 residues. From germline, CDR1 is SGHNT and CDR2 YYREEE (reference sequence). The V gene end was trimmed by 0 bases and the J gene end by 2 bases; junction bases not matched to a gene: 4. In nucleotides, the CDR3 is TGTGCCAGCAGCTTGGTGCTAGCGGGAGGCGCCTACGAGCAGTACTTC. This encodes CASSLVLAGGAYEQYF.

This chain joins TRBV29-1 and TRBJ2-5; the D gene is possibly TRBD2 (6 bases). Per the germline V gene, CDR1 is SQVTM and CDR2 is ANQGSEA. The CDR3 contains 14 residues. Between the trimmed V and J ends, which lost 4 bases and 2 bases, there was a span of 14 bases. The CDR3: CSVGLGGLQETQYF. CDR3 coding DNA: TGCAGCGTTGGTTTGGGGGGACTTCAAGAGACCCAGTACTTC.

The J gene is TRBJ2-6, the V gene TRBV30; perhaps TRBD1 as D (6 bases). Trimming cost V 1 base and J 0 bases, with 13 bases left between them. Germline V gene data show CDR1 as GTSNPN and CDR2 as SVGIG (reference sequence). The CDR3 spans 17 residues. CDR3 residues: CAWSAADSSSGANVLTF. The DNA for the CDR3 is TGTGCCTGGAGTGCTGCGGACAGTTCCTCTGGGGCCAACGTCCTGACTTTC.

In DNA, the CDR3 is TGTGCCAGCAGCCGCGGACGGACCACCACCGGGGAGCTGTTTTTT. It specifies CASSRGRTTTGELFF. The chain recombines TRBV3-1 (or the pseudogene TRBV3-2) with TRBJ2-2; D ambiguous. The CDR3 extends over 15 amino acids. V lost 4 bases and J 4 bases, leaving 13 bases between the germline ends. CDR1 and CDR2 from the germline V gene are LGHDT and YNNKEL (reference sequence).

This chain connects TRBV6-4 to TRBJ2-2, with D unclear. Germline CDR1 MRHNA, CDR2 SNTAGT. This CDR3 has 16 amino acids. Trimming left V 0 bases short and J 2 bases short, with 10 bases between. CDR3 nucleotides: TGTGCCAGCAGTGACTCGGCTAGGACCAACACCGGGGAGCTGTTTTTT. Its protein is CASSDSARTNTGELFF.

The CDR3 DNA is TGTGCCAGCAGACGGGGAAAGGAAGCTTTCTTT. This gives the protein CASRRGKEAFF. The chain joins TRBV27 to TRBJ1-1; D ambiguous. Trimming took 6 bases from V and 8 from J, leaving 10 bases between them. The CDR3 runs 11 residues. In germline, CDR1 is MNHEY, CDR2 SMNVEV (reference sequence).

The CDR3 sequence: CASSGLTYSDSPLHF. The CDR3 coding sequence is TGTGCCAGCAGTGGTCTGACGTATTCAGATTCACCCCTCCACTTT. The V call is TRBV28, the J call TRBJ1-6, with D uncertain. V shed 5 bases and J shed 8 bases, with 16 bases lying between them. This CDR3 region has 15 residues. Germline CDR1 MDHEN, CDR2 SYDVKM.

V is TRBV7-6 and J is TRBJ1-5; D is ambiguous. The CDR3 totals 15 residues. V was shortened by 2 bases and J by 0 bases, with 8 bases between the two germline ends. The germline V gene has CDR1 SGHVS and CDR2 FNYEAQ. The DNA for the CDR3 is TGTGCCAGCAGCTTACAGGATGCTAGCAATCAGCCCCAGCATTTT. Its translation: CASSLQDASNQPQHF.

The V gene is TRBV11-2, the J gene TRBJ2-5, with D hard to call. The CDR3 is made up of 14 amino acids. Between the trimmed V and J ends, which lost 2 bases and 5 bases, there was a span of 12 bases. Germline CDR1 reads SGHAT; CDR2 reads FQNNGV. This CDR3 reads CASSLLTPRETQYF. The DNA of the CDR3 is TGTGCCAGCAGCTTACTGACGCCTCGGGAGACCCAGTACTTC.

V and J are TRBV5-6 and TRBJ2-2; perhaps TRBD1 as D (6 bases). The V gene lost 0 bases and the J gene lost 4 bases, with 13 bases spanning the gap. Germline V gene data show CDR1 as SGHDT and CDR2 as YYEEEE. The CDR3 covers 16 residues. The CDR3 loop is CASSLVGAEVTGELFF. DNA of the CDR3: TGTGCCAGCAGCTTGGTGGGGGCAGAGGTCACCGGGGAGCTGTTTTTT.

This chain connects TRBV18 to TRBJ2-7; 9 nucleotides match TRBD1. V lost 0 bases, J lost 5 bases, and 5 bases stayed unmatched. This CDR3 is 15 amino acids long. Germline V gene sequence: CDR1 KGHSH, CDR2 LQKENI. Here the CDR3 DNA reads TGTGCCAGCTCACCACCACAGGGGGCGTCCCACGAGCAGTACTTC. Translated: CASSPPQGASHEQYF.

The V and J genes are TRBV7-2 and TRBJ1-1; D is unresolved. V was clipped by 5 bases and J by 4 bases, with 23 bases between them. Germline V gene data show CDR1 as SGHTA and CDR2 as FQGNSA. The CDR3 runs 17 residues. CDR3 coding DNA: TGTGCCAGCAGCCTAAACCGGGTTTCGCTGGGAAGCACTGAAGCTTTCTTT. This translates into CASSLNRVSLGSTEAFF. The full variable domain, in which reference TRBV7-2 and TRBJ1-1 provide the parts outside the CDR3, is GAGVSQSPSNKVTEKGKDVELRCDPISGHTALYWYRQSLGQGLEFLIYFQGNSAPDKSGLPSDRFSAERTGGSVSTLTIQRTQQEDSAVYLCASSLNRVSLGSTEAFFGQGTRLTVV.

The chain combines TRBV19 with TRBJ2-6; D not certain. V gave up 3 bases and J gave up 5 bases, with 8 bases separating them. This CDR3 is 14 amino acids long. Germline V lookup: CDR1 LNHDA, CDR2 SQIVND (reference sequence). CDR3 residues: CASSMGPWANVLTF. In DNA form, the CDR3 reads TGTGCCAGTAGTATGGGTCCCTGGGCCAACGTCCTGACTTTC.

The CDR3 protein is CASSAVINEQFF. CDR3 nucleotide sequence: TGTGCCAGCAGCGCAGTTATAAATGAGCAGTTCTTC. This chain uses TRBV9 with TRBJ2-1; D not resolved. Germline lookup yields CDR1 SGDLS and CDR2 YYNGEE. The CDR3 spans 12 residues. V lost 3 bases, J lost 7 bases, and 8 bases lay in between.

The chain has TRBV3-1 (or the pseudogene TRBV3-2) and TRBJ1-5; D is unresolved. Trimming pared 1 base from V and 4 bases from J, leaving 11 bases between. The germline CDR1 and CDR2 sequences are LGHDT and YNNKEL (reference sequence). The CDR3 contains 15 residues. DNA for the CDR3: TGTGCCAGCAGCCAAGCGTCACAGCTAAATCAGCCCCAGCATTTT. Its protein is CASSQASQLNQPQHF.

This clone has just one count. The chain employs TRBV7-6 and TRBJ2-6; weak D call: TRBD1 (6 bases). The V gene's germline CDR1 is SGHVS and CDR2 FNYEAQ. The CDR3 has 15 amino acids. V lost 5 bases and J lost 4, with 12 bases in between. The CDR3 DNA sequence: TGTGCCAGCAGCCCTAGGGGGTTAGGGGCCAACGTCCTGACTTTC. Amino acids: CASSPRGLGANVLTF.

The chain joins TRBV15 to TRBJ2-3; D call uncertain. V was pared by 0 bases and J by 1 base, with 5 bases between. This CDR3 comprises 14 residues. In germline, CDR1 is LNHNV, CDR2 YYDKDF (reference sequence). CDR3 nucleotides: TGTGCCACCAGCAGAGATCAGGGCACAGATACGCAGTATTTT. Protein sequence: CATSRDQGTDTQYF.